This TCR beta chain was identified during a study of CD8 T cells in ankylosing spondylitis. Each CDR3 protein is one row after TCRdb ran MiXCR on the 5' RACE reads. The sample records roughly 700,000 distinct CDR3 sequences, 15% to 20% being singletons. To note about this clonotype: What it recognizes is unknown.

Study observations and caveats: Previous work reported some of these motif variants in the synovial fluid and blood of reactive arthritis. Characteristic, it appeared, of ankylosing spondylitis blood was a TCR beta motif of about eight highly homologous variants.

The CDR3 spans 13 residues. V dropped 1 base and J dropped 7 bases, with 11 bases sitting between them. Looked up from germline, CDR1 is LGHDT and CDR2 is YNNKEL (reference sequence). The sequenced material came from blood, either unsorted or a sorted T cell fraction (not recorded which). The rearrangement links TRBV3-1 to TRBJ2-7; no firm D call. This receptor was obtained from a male donor with ankylosing spondylitis. CDR3 DNA sequence: TGTGCCAGCAGCCAAGTAACCCACGGGGAGCAGTACTTC. This encodes CASSQVTHGEQYF.